Here is one T cell receptor (beta chain) with its context. Clones were read by immunoSEQ multiplex PCR, and TCRdb kept only the in-frame ones, dropping some. The profile shows about 160,000 clones, 80% to 90% of them singletons. V was cut by 2 bases and J by 0 bases, with 9 bases left in between. Per germline, CDR1 SGHRS and CDR2 YFSETQ. The CDR3 runs 16 residues. These data are taken from a study of cytomegalovirus exposure and HLA in healthy donors. This TCR derives from a woman aged 30 to 39 in good health and CMV-seronegative. The J gene is TRBJ2-6, the V gene TRBV5-1, with unresolved D. The sample taken for sequencing was PBMCs. CDR3 loop: CASSFNPTSGANVLTF. The CDR3, as DNA: TGCGCCAGCAGCTTTAACCCCACCTCTGGGGCCAACGTCCTGACTTTC.